This entry lists 30 T cell receptor beta chains sequenced from one sample in a study of T cells in localized non-small cell lung cancer. TCRdb keeps only in-frame clones here, not all; method: immunoSEQ multiplex PCR. The sample records about 21,000 clones, 70% to 90% being singletons. The source was peripheral blood mononuclear cells, collected before any cancer treatment. These receptors were collected from a male donor aged 60 or over with stage II lung adenocarcinoma.

This clone was counted a few times. The chain is built from TRBV25-1 and TRBJ2-2; 7 bases line up with TRBD2. In germline, CDR1 is MGHDK, CDR2 SYGVNS. The CDR3 totals 14 residues. With V trimmed by 6 bases and J by 6 bases, 7 bases remained unmatched. This chain's CDR3 is CASREVAGPGELFF. The CDR3 coding sequence is TGTGCCAGCAGAGAAGTAGCGGGCCCCGGGGAGCTGTTTTTT. Combining the CDR3 with reference TRBV25-1 and TRBJ2-2 gives the whole variable domain EADIYQTPRYLVIGTGKKITLECSQTMGHDKMYWYQQDPGMELHLIHYSYGVNSTEKGDLSSESTVSRIRTEHFPLTLESARPSHTSQYLCASREVAGPGELFFGEGSRLTVL.

The rearrangement uses TRBV12-5 and TRBJ2-1; D gene ambiguous. Trimming removed 7 bases at V and 1 base at J, with 11 bases between. Germline CDR1 is LGHNT and CDR2 is FRNRAP. The CDR3 has 14 amino acids. For the CDR3, the DNA is TGTGCTAGTGCGACGGGTCTATCCTACAATGAGCAGTTCTTC. Protein: CASATGLSYNEQFF.

This sequence joins TRBV5-8 and TRBJ1-1, with D maybe TRBD1 (5 bases). Germline values: CDR1 SGHTS, CDR2 YDEGEE. The CDR3 is made up of 16 amino acids. V dropped 5 bases and J dropped 1 base, with 18 bases sitting between them. Here the CDR3 reads CASRRSGGLGNTEAFF. The CDR3 DNA sequence: TGTGCCAGCAGACGAAGTGGGGGGTTAGGGAACACTGAAGCTTTCTTT.

This clone was recorded once. This rearrangement joins TRBV11-2 to TRBJ1-2; D is unresolved. The CDR3 extends over 14 amino acids. V lost 6 bases and J 3 bases, leaving 14 bases between the germline ends. The germline CDR1 and CDR2 sequences are SGHAT and FQNNGV. The CDR3 DNA reads TGTGCCAGCAGGCCTTTAGGTAGACACTATGGCTACACCTTC. Translated, it gives CASRPLGRHYGYTF.

The CDR3 DNA sequence: TGTGCCAGCACCCTTTTCTGGGGCGGCGAAGAGACCCAGTACTTC. Its protein is CASTLFWGGEETQYF. This chain connects TRBV5-6 to TRBJ2-5, with D perhaps matching TRBD1 (5 bases). This CDR3 region has 15 residues. Germline lookup yields CDR1 SGHDT and CDR2 YYEEEE. V dropped 6 bases and J dropped 3 bases, with 18 bases sitting between them. The variable domain in full, with the rest retrieved from reference TRBV5-6 and TRBJ2-5, is DAGVTQSPTHLIKTRGQQVTLRCSPKSGHDTVSWYQQALGQGPQFIFQYYEEEERQRGNFPDRFSGHQFPNYSSELNVNALLLGDSALYLCASTLFWGGEETQYFGPGTRLLVL.

The genes are TRBV9 and TRBJ2-3; D gene uncertain. Germline CDR1 SGDLS, CDR2 YYNGEE. V lost 0 bases to trimming and J lost 2 bases, with 10 bases between them. The CDR3 is 15 residues long. This CDR3 is CASSVDWISTDTQYF. Here the CDR3 DNA reads TGTGCCAGCAGCGTAGACTGGATATCCACAGATACGCAGTATTTT.

The rearrangement joins TRBV7-8 to TRBJ1-5, with D perhaps TRBD1 (5 bases). Trimming pared 5 bases from V and 1 base from J, leaving 15 bases between. The CDR3 is 16 amino acids. Looked up from germline, CDR1 is SGHVS and CDR2 is FQNEAQ. CDR3 bases: TGTGCCAGCAGCCCTCAGGGTATGGGCAGCAATCAGCCCCAGCATTTT. It translates to CASSPQGMGSNQPQHF. Supplemented by reference TRBV7-8 and TRBJ1-5, the full variable domain reads GAGVSQSPRYKVAKRGQDVALRCDPISGHVSLFWYQQALGQGPEFLTYFQNEAQLDKSGLPSDRFFAERPEGSVSTLKIQRTQQEDSAVYLCASSPQGMGSNQPQHFGDGTRLSIL.

The rearrangement uses TRBV6-5 and TRBJ2-2; D ambiguous. The CDR3 runs to 14 residues. V lost 6 bases and J 1 base, leaving 9 bases between the germline ends. From germline, CDR1 is MNHEY and CDR2 SVGAGI. As DNA, the CDR3 is TGTGCCAGCAGCCTGCGGAGGAACACCGGGGAGCTGTTTTTT. Amino acids: CASSLRRNTGELFF.

This clone was recorded only once. At one end the junction does not follow the germline gene, possibly because of a read error. The V gene is TRBV5-1, the J gene TRBJ2-3, with D perhaps TRBD2 (6 bases). This CDR3 region has 13 residues. Germline assignment: CDR1 SGHRS and CDR2 YFSETQ. This chain's CDR3 is CTSSEGLTDTQYF. CDR3 nucleotide sequence: TGCACCAGCTCTGAAGGACTAACAGATACGCAGTATTTT.

The rearrangement uses TRBV15 and TRBJ1-4, with D uncertain. Per germline, CDR1 LNHNV and CDR2 YYDKDF (reference sequence). V gave up 5 bases and J gave up 5 bases, with 15 bases separating them. The CDR3 totals 15 residues. The CDR3 DNA is TGTGCCACCAGCGTTGAGGGCCTCCTCAATGAAAAACTGTTTTTT. Encoded protein: CATSVEGLLNEKLFF.

The CDR3 loop reads CASSPLTRDTQYF. The CDR3 coding sequence is TGTGCCAGCAGCCCCCTTACTAGAGATACGCAGTATTTT. The rearrangement links TRBV7-8 to TRBJ2-3; possible D gene TRBD2, 5 bases. The CDR3 covers 13 residues. V lost 5 bases and J lost 5, with 11 bases in between. CDR1 SGHVS and CDR2 FQNEAQ come from the germline V gene.

The chain uses TRBV7-9 and TRBJ1-1; TRBD1 matches at 11 bases. Per germline, CDR1 SEHNR and CDR2 FQNEAQ (reference sequence). The length of the CDR3 is 16 residues. The J segment lost 5 bases and the V segment lost 5 bases, leaving 10 bases of the junction unmatched. CDR3 DNA sequence: TGTGCCAGCAGCCCAGGACAGGGGGCAAGAAGAACTGAAGCTTTCTTT. It specifies CASSPGQGARRTEAFF.

The chain employs TRBV13 and TRBJ1-1, with D hard to call. Trimming took 4 bases from V and 4 from J, leaving 10 bases between them. The CDR3 is made up of 13 amino acids. Germline V CDR1 and CDR2: PRHDT, FYEKMQ (reference sequence). The CDR3 spells CASSSRALTEAFF. DNA of the CDR3: TGTGCCAGCAGCTCCCGGGCCCTCACTGAAGCTTTCTTT.

The V call is TRBV5-1, the J call TRBJ2-7; tentative D call: TRBD1 (6 bases). The CDR3 runs to 14 residues. The V gene lost 0 bases and the J gene lost 3 bases, with 10 bases spanning the gap. Per the germline V gene, CDR1 is SGHRS and CDR2 is YFSETQ. The CDR3 here is CASSLGQDIYEQYF. CDR3 nucleotides: TGCGCCAGCAGCTTGGGACAGGACATCTACGAGCAGTACTTC.

The gene calls are TRBV5-1 and TRBJ1-4, with D perhaps TRBD1 (5 bases). V was clipped by 3 bases and J by 0 bases, with 18 bases between them. Germline assignment: CDR1 SGHRS and CDR2 YFSETQ. The CDR3 length is 18 residues. This chain's CDR3 is CASSSLDGADSTNEKLFF. CDR3 DNA: TGCGCCAGCAGCTCCCTCGATGGGGCAGACTCAACTAATGAAAAACTGTTTTTT. The full variable domain, rest sourced from reference TRBV5-1 and TRBJ1-4, is KAGVTQTPRYLIKTRGQQVTLSCSPISGHRSVSWYQQTPGQGLQFLFEYFSETQRNKGNFPGRFSGRQFSNSRSEMNVSTLELGDSALYLCASSSLDGADSTNEKLFFGSGTQLSVL.

The rearrangement links TRBV6-1 to TRBJ1-1; no firm D call. The CDR3 has 12 amino acids. Germline values: CDR1 MNHNS, CDR2 SASEGT. Trimming pared 7 bases from V and 1 base from J, leaving 7 bases between. The CDR3 coding sequence is TGTGCCAGCACCCCACCGAACACTGAAGCTTTCTTT. Its protein is CASTPPNTEAFF.

The chain employs TRBV19 and TRBJ1-5, with D perhaps matching TRBD1 (5 bases). Germline V gene data show CDR1 as LNHDA and CDR2 as SQIVND (reference sequence). This CDR3 is built from 14 residues. The V end was cut by 9 bases, the J end by 8 bases, with 20 bases between. The CDR3 DNA sequence: TGTGCCAGCCGCTCCCGGGGGGGGGTAGAGCCCCAGCATTTT. Its translation is CASRSRGGVEPQHF.

The rearrangement uses TRBV7-6 and TRBJ2-3; no reliable D call. From germline, CDR1 is SGHVS and CDR2 FNYEAQ. V lost 5 bases to trimming and J lost 4 bases, with 7 bases between them. This CDR3 comprises 12 residues. The CDR3 DNA is TGTGCCAGCAGCCATATCCCAGATACGCAGTATTTT. Residues: CASSHIPDTQYF.

This sequence joins TRBV28 and TRBJ2-5, with a weak D call TRBD1 (7 bases). V shed 8 bases and J shed 7 bases, with 26 bases lying between them. Per germline, CDR1 MDHEN and CDR2 SYDVKM. The CDR3 extends over 16 amino acids. The CDR3 sequence is CASGLPQGEKRWTQYF. For the CDR3, the DNA is TGTGCCAGCGGACTACCTCAGGGGGAAAAAAGGTGGACCCAGTACTTC.

The chain has TRBV6-5 and TRBJ2-7; D may be TRBD2 (6 bases). The V end was cut by 2 bases, the J end by 4 bases, with 12 bases between. This CDR3 is 14 amino acids long. Germline V gene sequence: CDR1 MNHEY, CDR2 SVGAGI. The CDR3 region is CASSYRLEGYEQYF. CDR3 nucleotides: TGTGCCAGCAGTTACCGCCTGGAGGGGTACGAGCAGTACTTC.

This clone came up once. The CDR3 here is CASSPQTGTDTQYF. The CDR3 DNA reads TGCGCCAGCAGCCCACAAACGGGCACAGATACGCAGTATTTT. This chain joins TRBV4-1 and TRBJ2-3; no clear D. The CDR3 runs 14 residues. The V and J ends lost 4 bases and 1 base respectively, with 9 bases between them. Germline CDR1 MGHRA, CDR2 YSYEKL.

The chain links TRBV6-1 to TRBJ2-3, with no clear D. Looked up from germline, CDR1 is MNHNS and CDR2 is SASEGT. The CDR3 totals 13 residues. Trimming cost V 5 bases and J 8 bases, with 14 bases left between them. CDR3 amino acids: CASSRETKSTQYF. As DNA, the CDR3 is TGTGCCAGCAGTCGAGAGACCAAATCTACGCAGTATTTT.

The chain links TRBV6-5 to TRBJ2-4; 8 bases map to TRBD2. V dropped 5 bases and J dropped 6; count of bases not matched to a gene: 3. The CDR3 has 13 residues. Germline CDR1 MNHEY, CDR2 SVGAGI. CDR3 region: CASSKGLVNIQYF. Here the CDR3 DNA reads TGTGCCAGCAGTAAGGGACTAGTAAACATTCAGTACTTC.

The rearrangement uses TRBV19 and TRBJ1-5; 7 nucleotides align to TRBD1. The CDR3 covers 15 residues. Germline loops: CDR1 LNHDA, CDR2 SQIVND (reference sequence). Trimming removed 4 bases from V and 4 bases from J; junction bases left unmatched: 7. CDR3 protein: CASSTGGQTNQPQHF. Written as DNA, the CDR3 is TGTGCCAGTAGTACAGGGGGACAGACGAATCAGCCCCAGCATTTT. The variable domain in full, with the rest retrieved from reference TRBV19 and TRBJ1-5, is DGGITQSPKYLFRKEGQNVTLSCEQNLNHDAMYWYRQDPGQGLRLIYYSQIVNDFQKGDIAEGYSVSREKKESFPLTVTSAQKNPTAFYLCASSTGGQTNQPQHFGDGTRLSIL.

The rearrangement links TRBV6-5 to TRBJ2-5; no definite D call. With 7 bases removed from V and 4 bases from J, the gap between germline ends came to 7 bases. CDR1 and CDR2 from the germline V gene are MNHEY and SVGAGI. This CDR3 has 11 amino acids. CDR3 amino acids: CASKGLETQYF. In DNA, the CDR3 is TGTGCCAGCAAAGGGTTAGAGACCCAGTACTTC.

The rearrangement links TRBV9 to TRBJ2-3, with D tentatively TRBD2 (6 bases). Trimming cost V 4 bases and J 0 bases, with 9 bases left between them. There are 14 residues in the CDR3. The V gene's germline CDR1 is SGDLS and CDR2 YYNGEE. CDR3 in DNA: TGTGCCAGCAGCATCGGGACTAGCACAGATACGCAGTATTTT. This codes for CASSIGTSTDTQYF.

The rearrangement uses TRBV2 and TRBJ2-7, with D maybe TRBD1 (5 bases). The germline V gene encodes CDR1 SNHLY and CDR2 FYNNEI. The CDR3 loop spans 15 amino acids. The ends were cut back, 3 bases at V and 2 bases at J, with 14 bases in the middle. The CDR3 sequence is CASSDLTVVTYEQYF. CDR3 coding DNA: TGTGCCAGCAGTGATCTGACAGTGGTAACCTACGAGCAGTACTTC.

The V and J genes are TRBV7-9 and TRBJ1-2, with D perhaps matching TRBD1 (5 bases). Looked up from germline, CDR1 is SEHNR and CDR2 is FQNEAQ (reference sequence). The CDR3 has 16 residues. Trimming shortened V by 4 bases and J by 3 bases, and 18 bases separated the two germline ends. This CDR3 is CASSSPRRGGDYGYTF. As DNA, the CDR3 is TGTGCCAGCAGCTCCCCTAGGAGGGGTGGGGACTATGGCTACACCTTC.

The chain links TRBV5-1 to TRBJ2-1, with D possibly being TRBD2 (5 bases). Per germline, CDR1 SGHRS and CDR2 YFSETQ. This CDR3 spans 17 amino acids. The germline V and J ends were trimmed by 0 bases and 7 bases, with 20 bases remaining between them. The CDR3 protein is CASSLVNRAGSGNEQFF. The CDR3 DNA reads as TGCGCCAGCAGCTTGGTCAATAGGGCGGGTTCTGGTAATGAGCAGTTCTTC. The full variable domain, its missing parts supplied by reference TRBV5-1 and TRBJ2-1, is KAGVTQTPRYLIKTRGQQVTLSCSPISGHRSVSWYQQTPGQGLQFLFEYFSETQRNKGNFPGRFSGRQFSNSRSEMNVSTLELGDSALYLCASSLVNRAGSGNEQFFGPGTRLTVL.

This clone was detected once. The chain recombines TRBV5-1 with TRBJ2-4; D may match TRBD1 or TRBD2 (7 bases each). This CDR3 has 15 residues. V lost 3 bases and J 5 bases, leaving 15 bases between the germline ends. Germline V gives CDR1 SGHRS, CDR2 YFSETQ. CDR3 coding DNA: TGCGCCAGCAGCTCGCGCCCAGGGGGGGAAAACATTCAGTACTTC. It translates to CASSSRPGGENIQYF.